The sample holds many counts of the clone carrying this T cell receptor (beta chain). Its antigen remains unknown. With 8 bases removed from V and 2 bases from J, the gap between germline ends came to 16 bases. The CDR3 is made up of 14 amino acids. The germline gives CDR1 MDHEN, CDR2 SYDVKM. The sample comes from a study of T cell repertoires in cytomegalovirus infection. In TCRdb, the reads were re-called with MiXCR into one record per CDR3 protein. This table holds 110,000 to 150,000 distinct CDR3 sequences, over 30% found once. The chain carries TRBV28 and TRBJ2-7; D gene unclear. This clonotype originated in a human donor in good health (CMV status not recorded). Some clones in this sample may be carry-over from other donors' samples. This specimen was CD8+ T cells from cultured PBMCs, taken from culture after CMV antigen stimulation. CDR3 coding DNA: TGTGCCAGCGCCCCCCCCTTCGGCGCCTACGAGCAGTACTTC. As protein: CASAPPFGAYEQYF.